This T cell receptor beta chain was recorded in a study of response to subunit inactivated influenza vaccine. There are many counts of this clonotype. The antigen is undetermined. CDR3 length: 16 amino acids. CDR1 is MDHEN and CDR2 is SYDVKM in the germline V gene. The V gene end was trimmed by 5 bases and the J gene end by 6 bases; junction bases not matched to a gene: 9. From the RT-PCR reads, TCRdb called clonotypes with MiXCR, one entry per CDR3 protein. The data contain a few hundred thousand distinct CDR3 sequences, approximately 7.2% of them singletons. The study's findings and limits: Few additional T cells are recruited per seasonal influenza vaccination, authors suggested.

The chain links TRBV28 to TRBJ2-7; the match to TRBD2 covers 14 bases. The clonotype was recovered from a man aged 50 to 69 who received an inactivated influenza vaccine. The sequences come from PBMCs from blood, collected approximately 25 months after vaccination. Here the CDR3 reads CASSIPGLAGEGEQYF. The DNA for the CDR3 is TGTGCCAGCAGTATACCGGGACTAGCGGGAGAGGGCGAGCAGTACTTC.